The 7 T cell receptor beta chains below all came from one sample that was sequenced in a study of cytomegalovirus exposure and HLA in healthy donors. This PCR relied on a set of 60 Vbeta primers and 13 Jbeta primers. TCRdb's copy holds only in-frame clones and misses some; the assay was immunoSEQ multiplex PCR. The sample lists about 120,000 clones, more than 60% occurring once. Sequenced sample: PBMCs. Receptor source: a middle-aged woman in good health and CMV-seronegative.

The rearrangement joins TRBV29-1 to TRBJ2-5; weak D call: TRBD1 (5 bases). The better agreement between TRBJ2-7 and the DNA end casts doubt on the J call. Germline-derived CDR1 and CDR2 are SQVTM and ANQGSEA. The CDR3 totals 12 residues. As DNA, the CDR3 is TGCAGCGTTGAGGCCGACAGCTACGAGCAGTACTTC. Protein sequence: CSVEADSYEQYF.

The chain links TRBV5-1 to TRBJ2-2, with D maybe TRBD1 (6 bases). The germline V gene has CDR1 SGHRS and CDR2 YFSETQ. V lost 4 bases and J 3 bases, leaving 16 bases between the germline ends. The CDR3 is 16 amino acids. In nucleotides, the CDR3 is TGCGCCAGCAGCCCAAACGGGGACACAGACACCGGGGAGCTGTTTTTT. Translated, it gives CASSPNGDTDTGELFF.

This rearrangement joins TRBV4-1 to TRBJ2-5; 11 bases agree with TRBD2. Germline V CDR1 and CDR2: MGHRA, YSYEKL. The length of the CDR3 is 15 residues. J lost 5 bases, V lost 4 bases, and 6 bases had no gene match. This CDR3 is CASSLSGGAVETQYF. The CDR3 nucleotides are TGCGCCAGCAGCCTTAGCGGGGGGGCCGTTGAGACCCAGTACTTC.

The rearrangement uses TRBV7-9 and TRBJ1-4; D call uncertain. The CDR3 sequence is 17 residues long. V lost 5 bases, J lost 0 bases, and 16 bases lay in between. From germline, CDR1 is SEHNR and CDR2 FQNEAQ (reference sequence). CDR3 bases: TGTGCCAGCAGCCGGAGGGTCACCAGTACAACTAATGAAAAACTGTTTTTT. Translation gives CASSRRVTSTTNEKLFF.

The J gene is TRBJ1-5, the V gene TRBV6-1; the D gene is possibly TRBD1 (5 bases). Germline V gene lookup returns CDR1 MNHNS and CDR2 SASEGT. V was shortened by 5 bases and J by 0 bases, with 14 bases between the two germline ends. This CDR3 has 16 amino acids. CDR3 coding DNA: TGTGCCAGCAGTCAAGACTGGAGGGGTAGCAATCAGCCCCAGCATTTT. Translating it yields CASSQDWRGSNQPQHF.

This chain uses TRBV7-3 with TRBJ1-1; D perhaps matches TRBD1 (6 bases). The CDR3 is 14 amino acids. Deletions cut 5 bases from V and 6 bases from J, with 16 bases between. CDR1 and CDR2 (germline): SGHTA, FQGTGA. The CDR3 bases are TGTGCCAGCAGCAAAGGGGGGGAGTCGGCTGAAGCTTTCTTT. Its protein is CASSKGGESAEAFF.

This clone appeared a few times. The chain joins TRBV18 to TRBJ2-7; D might be TRBD1 (5 bases). The CDR3 consists of 14 residues. The V gene lost 5 bases and the J gene lost 4 bases, with 15 bases spanning the gap. Per the germline V gene, CDR1 is KGHSH and CDR2 is LQKENI. CDR3 loop: CASSNIQDKYEQYF. CDR3 DNA: TGTGCCAGCTCAAACATTCAGGACAAATACGAGCAGTACTTC.